The 16 T cell receptor beta chains reported below all come from one sample, sequenced in a study of cytomegalovirus exposure and HLA in healthy donors. Use of 60 Vbeta and 13 Jbeta primers characterized the PCR. Sequencing was performed with immunoSEQ multiplex PCR; in TCRdb, only in-frame clones are kept and a portion is missing. This table has fewer than 200,000 clones, roughly 84% appearing once. Sample: PBMCs. The receptors here all came from a male donor in good health and CMV-seronegative.

A note on this clone: The same CDR3 can be traced to other DNA sequences in this sample. The chain combines TRBV5-1 with TRBJ2-1; the match to TRBD2 covers 10 bases. Germline V gene data show CDR1 as SGHRS and CDR2 as YFSETQ. After removal of 3 bases from V and 4 bases from J, the junction contained 1 base not matched to a gene. The CDR3 is 14 amino acids. CDR3: CASSSSGGYNEQFF. CDR3 DNA: TGCGCCAGCAGCTCTAGCGGGGGTTACAATGAGCAGTTCTTC.

This clone has more than one count but fewer than ten. V gene TRBV19 combines with J gene TRBJ2-2; a weak D match, TRBD2 (5 bases). The V gene's germline CDR1 is LNHDA and CDR2 SQIVND (reference sequence). V gave up 10 bases and J gave up 0 bases, with 12 bases separating them. The CDR3 covers 14 residues. The CDR3 region is CATRRESNTGELFF. DNA of the CDR3: TGTGCCACTCGACGGGAATCGAACACCGGGGAGCTGTTTTTT.

The chain employs TRBV6-1 and TRBJ2-5; TRBD2 aligns across 9 bases. Germline CDR1 MNHNS, CDR2 SASEGT. V lost 7 bases and J lost 5; bases outside the gene matches: 11. The CDR3 contains 15 residues. The CDR3 region has the DNA TGTGCCAGCAAATTAGCGGGAGCCTTCTCGGAGACCCAGTACTTC. Translating gives CASKLAGAFSETQYF.

Concerning this clone: A read error may produce the germline difference seen at one junction end. The chain carries TRBV27 and TRBJ1-2, with a tentative D call TRBD1 (5 bases). This CDR3 spans 13 amino acids. Germline V gives CDR1 MNHEY, CDR2 SMNVEV (reference sequence). The CDR3 nucleotides are TGTGCCAGCCGACCCGGGGGTGACTATGGCTGCACCTTC. Amino acid sequence: CASRPGGDYGCTF.

The chain recombines TRBV7-3 with TRBJ2-5, with a possible D match to TRBD2 (5 bases). The germline gives CDR1 SGHTA, CDR2 FQGTGA. The CDR3 spans 13 residues. Trimming removed 5 bases at V and 4 bases at J, with 11 bases between. CDR3 DNA: TGTGCCAGCAGCCGCGGACTCGGAGAGACCCAGTACTTC. Amino acids: CASSRGLGETQYF.

This sequence joins TRBV11-2 and TRBJ2-1; TRBD2 aligns across 11 bases. The germline CDR1 and CDR2 sequences are SGHAT and FQNNGV. V was pared by 5 bases and J by 6 bases, with 12 bases of the junction left unmatched. CDR3 size: 17 residues. CDR3 sequence reads: CASSILPGTSGINEQFF. As DNA, the CDR3 is TGTGCCAGCAGCATACTTCCCGGGACTAGCGGAATCAATGAGCAGTTCTTC.

The V call is TRBV7-8, the J call TRBJ2-7, with a tentative D call TRBD1 (5 bases). The CDR3 sequence is 12 residues long. Looked up from germline, CDR1 is SGHVS and CDR2 is FQNEAQ. The V gene lost 2 bases and the J gene lost 4 bases, with 6 bases spanning the gap. This CDR3 is CASSLRGYEQYF. For the CDR3, the DNA is TGTGCCAGCAGCTTAAGGGGTTACGAGCAGTACTTC.

With respect to this clone: This sequence is one base from a far larger clone and is likely a read error. The conserved phenylalanine or tryptophan normally closing the CDR3 is absent here, so this likely arose from a read error. This chain joins TRBV7-3 and TRBJ2-7; a possible D gene is TRBD2 (7 bases). The CDR3 is made up of 19 amino acids. V was shortened by 5 bases and J by 5 bases, with 31 bases between the two germline ends. Germline CDR1 and CDR2: SGHTA and FQGTGA. The chain's CDR3 is CASSPQGREVFPYKHEQYL. Here the CDR3 DNA reads TGTGCCAGCAGCCCCCAGGGGAGGGAAGTATTTCCCTATAAGCACGAGCAGTACCTC.

V and J are TRBV19 and TRBJ2-5; weak D call: TRBD2 (6 bases). This CDR3 has 16 amino acids. The germline gives CDR1 LNHDA, CDR2 SQIVND (reference sequence). Trimming shortened V by 5 bases and J by 7 bases, and 23 bases separated the two germline ends. The chain's CDR3 is CASSALPRGTKGTQYF. The DNA for the CDR3 is TGTGCCAGTAGTGCACTCCCCCGGGGGACGAAGGGGACCCAGTACTTC.

The chain employs TRBV12-5 and TRBJ2-1; 9 bases line up with TRBD1. The germline V gene encodes CDR1 LGHNT and CDR2 FRNRAP. The CDR3 has 16 amino acids. With 1 base clipped from V and 5 bases from J, the junction kept 6 bases outside the gene matches. The CDR3 nucleotides read TGTGCTAGTGGTTTGGCGGCCGGGACAGGGAACAATGAGCAGTTCTTC. It translates to CASGLAAGTGNNEQFF.

The gene calls are TRBV30 and TRBJ2-7; 10 bases align to TRBD2. The germline V gene encodes CDR1 GTSNPN and CDR2 SVGIG (reference sequence). V lost 1 base and J lost 2; bases outside the gene matches: 5. CDR3 length equals 15 residues. DNA for the CDR3: TGTGCCTGGAGTGGTATCGGACTAGCGGCCTACGAGCAGTACTTC. Its protein is CAWSGIGLAAYEQYF.

The V and J genes are TRBV6-5 and TRBJ2-7; the match to TRBD1 covers 10 bases. The germline gives CDR1 MNHEY, CDR2 SVGAGI. Losses at the gene ends were 2 bases for V and 6 bases for J; bases not matched to a gene: 10. CDR3 size: 16 residues. The CDR3 sequence: CASSYAPPGQGLEQYF. The DNA of the CDR3 is TGTGCCAGCAGTTACGCTCCTCCGGGACAGGGGCTCGAGCAGTACTTC.

The V and J genes are TRBV6-5 and TRBJ1-1, with TRBD1 as a possible D gene (5 bases). This CDR3 contains 13 residues. The germline gives CDR1 MNHEY, CDR2 SVGAGI. V was shortened by 6 bases and J by 0 bases, with 8 bases between the two germline ends. CDR3 protein: CASSSTVNTEAFF. CDR3 DNA sequence: TGTGCCAGCAGCTCGACAGTGAACACTGAAGCTTTCTTT.

This clone was seen a single time. Distinct nucleotide sequences in the sample also encode this CDR3. The rearrangement links TRBV15 to TRBJ2-1; the D gene is possibly TRBD1 (6 bases). The germline CDR1 and CDR2 sequences are LNHNV and YYDKDF (reference sequence). V lost 3 bases and J 6 bases, leaving 21 bases between the germline ends. The CDR3 is 17 residues long. The CDR3 sequence: CATSSLLRDTVVNEQFF. CDR3 nucleotides: TGTGCCACCAGCAGCCTCCTGAGGGACACCGTTGTCAATGAGCAGTTCTTC.

The chain joins TRBV27 to TRBJ1-2, with D possibly TRBD1 on 5 matching bases. The CDR3 is 13 residues long. Trimming pared 2 bases from V and 6 bases from J, leaving 10 bases between. Germline lookup yields CDR1 MNHEY and CDR2 SMNVEV (reference sequence). The CDR3 is CASSLGGGNGYTF. The CDR3 DNA reads TGTGCCAGCAGTTTAGGGGGGGGGAATGGCTACACCTTC.

The chain recombines TRBV29-1 with TRBJ2-3, with D possibly being TRBD2 (6 bases). Germline-derived CDR1 and CDR2 are SQVTM and ANQGSEA. V lost 6 bases, J lost 4 bases, and 8 bases lay in between. CDR3 length: 11 amino acids. CDR3 DNA: TGCAGCGTCGAGCGGGCAGATACGCAGTATTTT. Encoded protein: CSVERADTQYF.